This note documents a single T cell receptor (beta chain) sequence. This CDR3 has 14 residues. V dropped 5 bases and J dropped 4 bases, with 14 bases sitting between them. The germline CDR1 and CDR2 sequences are LNHNV and YYDKDF (reference sequence). The source of the sample is a study of blood T cell repertoires in COVID-19. Overall study context: Whether acute or convalescent, the COVID-19 samples came from the United States, Italy and Spain.

Authors' processing steps: Nucleated cell counts were estimated from reference gene primer amplification. The data were produced by immunoSEQ multiplex PCR, yet TCRdb's version contains in-frame clones alone and is incomplete. V, J and clone size are those of that table, while D and trimming were read from the DNA. The repertoire holds 200,000 to 250,000 clones, with roughly four fifths as singletons. This chain links TRBV15 with TRBJ1-2, with D perhaps matching TRBD1 (6 bases). Sequenced input: peripheral blood. The sequence was collected from a woman of 80 years or more with COVID-19, enrolled during active disease. The CDR3 loop is CATSQFRGGYGYTF. CDR3 sequence (DNA): TGTGCCACCAGCCAGTTTAGGGGGGGCTATGGCTACACCTTC.